Below, 31 T cell receptor beta chains from the same sample are listed, as sequenced in a study of blood T cell repertoires in COVID-19. Method: immunoSEQ multiplex PCR; TCRdb's copy keeps in-frame clones and lacks some. The sample has some 150,000 clones; around four fifths are singletons. Input material: peripheral blood. Source of these receptors: a woman between 65 and 79 years old with COVID-19, enrolled during active disease.

The J gene is TRBJ2-7, the V gene TRBV6-1; TRBD2 might be the D (5 bases). CDR3 length: 15 residues. The V end was cut by 1 base, the J end by 4 bases, with 14 bases between. Germline loops: CDR1 MNHNS, CDR2 SASEGT. The CDR3 bases are TGTGCCAGCAGTGAAGGAGGCGGGCGCAGATACGAGCAGTACGTC. Protein: CASSEGGGRRYEQYV.

The V gene is TRBV4-1, the J gene TRBJ2-2; 9 bases are a match to TRBD2. The CDR3 is 16 residues long. The J segment lost 5 bases and the V segment lost 2 bases, leaving 6 bases of the junction unmatched. Germline loops: CDR1 MGHRA, CDR2 YSYEKL. The CDR3 loop reads CASSQRGGALTGELFF. The CDR3 region has the DNA TGCGCCAGCAGCCAACGCGGGGGGGCCTTAACCGGGGAGCTGTTTTTT.

This chain connects TRBV10-3 to TRBJ2-2; TRBD1 aligns across 10 bases. With 3 bases clipped from V and 7 bases from J, the junction kept 8 bases outside the gene matches. CDR1 is ENHRY, CDR2 SYGVKD, per germline. This CDR3 is built from 16 residues. This CDR3 reads CAISDGTGASVGELFF. The CDR3 bases are TGTGCCATCAGTGACGGGACAGGGGCCTCGGTCGGGGAGCTGTTTTTT.

The chain has TRBV11-1 and TRBJ2-5, with TRBD1 identical over 8 bases. Germline CDR1 is SGHAT and CDR2 is FQDESV (reference sequence). J lost 4 bases, V lost 3 bases, and 4 bases had no gene match. The length of the CDR3 is 14 residues. CDR3 loop: CASSFMTGAETQYF. For the CDR3, the DNA is TGTGCCAGCAGCTTTATGACAGGGGCAGAGACCCAGTACTTC.

The chain employs TRBV5-1 and TRBJ2-7; the D gene is possibly TRBD2 (6 bases). The CDR3 has 16 amino acids. Germline V lookup: CDR1 SGHRS, CDR2 YFSETQ. The V gene lost 4 bases and the J gene lost 0 bases, with 17 bases spanning the gap. CDR3: CASSRGLAASSYEQYF. DNA for the CDR3: TGCGCCAGCAGCAGGGGACTTGCGGCTAGCTCCTACGAGCAGTACTTC.

The genes are TRBV3-1 (or the pseudogene TRBV3-2) and TRBJ1-2; D is perhaps TRBD1 (6 bases). Germline CDR1 and CDR2: LGHDT and YNNKEL (reference sequence). CDR3 length: 16 amino acids. V lost 0 bases, J lost 4 bases, and 15 bases lay in between. CDR3: CASSQEILGASYGYTF. The CDR3 DNA reads as TGTGCCAGCAGCCAAGAGATTCTGGGGGCGAGCTATGGCTACACCTTC.

J is TRBJ1-2 and V is TRBV14, with D possibly TRBD1 on 5 matching bases. Trimming shortened V by 0 bases and J by 7 bases, and 12 bases separated the two germline ends. This CDR3 has 14 residues. Germline CDR1 is SGHDN and CDR2 is FVKESK. The CDR3 region has the DNA TGTGCCAGCAGCCAAGAATGGGGCGAGAGTGGCTACACCTTC. It yields the protein CASSQEWGESGYTF.

The chain has TRBV5-1 and TRBJ1-5; tentative D call: TRBD1 (5 bases). Germline V gene lookup returns CDR1 SGHRS and CDR2 YFSETQ. V lost 0 bases to trimming and J lost 5 bases, with 9 bases between them. CDR3 length: 14 amino acids. The CDR3 coding sequence is TGCGCCAGCAGCTTGGGGGGGGAGTATCAGCCCCAGCATTTT. Its translation: CASSLGGEYQPQHF. The full variable domain, in which reference TRBV5-1 and TRBJ1-5 provide the parts outside the CDR3, is KAGVTQTPRYLIKTRGQQVTLSCSPISGHRSVSWYQQTPGQGLQFLFEYFSETQRNKGNFPGRFSGRQFSNSRSEMNVSTLELGDSALYLCASSLGGEYQPQHFGDGTRLSIL.

The chain has TRBV2 and TRBJ2-5; no firm D call. Germline CDR1 SNHLY, CDR2 FYNNEI. V was trimmed by 3 bases and J by 3 bases, leaving 11 bases between them. This CDR3 spans 14 amino acids. CDR3 nucleotide sequence: TGTGCCAGCAGTGACCCTGGCCAGGAAGAGACCCAGTACTTC. Translating gives CASSDPGQEETQYF.

CDR3 nucleotides: TGTGCCAGCAGCTTGCGTCAGGTTCTGGATACGCAGTATTTT. Translated: CASSLRQVLDTQYF. This chain connects TRBV5-8 to TRBJ2-3; no clear D gene. Per germline, CDR1 SGHTS and CDR2 YDEGEE. The CDR3 sequence is 14 residues long. Trimming removed 1 base from V and 6 bases from J, with 12 bases in between.

This chain joins TRBV28 and TRBJ2-7; D is unclear. The V end lost 0 bases, the J end lost 4 bases, and 10 bases lay between the germline ends. From germline, CDR1 is MDHEN and CDR2 SYDVKM. The CDR3 consists of 14 residues. For the CDR3, the DNA is TGTGCCAGCAGTTTATGCTATGGTCGGTACGAGCAGTACGTC. Protein product: CASSLCYGRYEQYV.

The chain is built from TRBV10-3 and TRBJ2-3, with TRBD2 matching 14 bases. Germline-derived CDR1 and CDR2 are ENHRY and SYGVKD. V dropped 4 bases and J dropped 5; count of bases not matched to a gene: 8. The CDR3 contains 17 residues. The CDR3 loop is CAISGWTSGRPGDTQYF. CDR3 nucleotide sequence: TGTGCCATCAGTGGGTGGACTAGCGGGAGGCCTGGAGATACGCAGTATTTT.

The chain is built from TRBV6-5 and TRBJ1-1; D might be TRBD1 (5 bases). V lost 4 bases to trimming and J lost 0 bases, with 9 bases between them. CDR3 length equals 14 residues. CDR1 is MNHEY, CDR2 SVGAGI, per germline. The CDR3 DNA reads TGTGCCAGCAGTTTTACAGGATTGAACACTGAAGCTTTCTTT. As protein: CASSFTGLNTEAFF.

The J gene is TRBJ1-2, the V gene TRBV19; maybe TRBD1 (6 bases). The germline V gene encodes CDR1 LNHDA and CDR2 SQIVND (reference sequence). V gave up 5 bases and J gave up 5 bases, with 15 bases separating them. This CDR3 has 14 amino acids. Here the CDR3 reads CASSSTPGAYGYTF. In nucleotides, the CDR3 is TGTGCCAGTAGTTCAACCCCAGGGGCTTATGGCTACACCTTC.

This clone has a handful of counts. The genes are TRBV29-1 and TRBJ2-7; no definite D call. The CDR3 runs 11 residues. Between the trimmed V and J ends, which lost 7 bases and 4 bases, there was a span of 11 bases. Germline CDR1 SQVTM, CDR2 ANQGSEA. The CDR3 here is CSGGREYEQYF. Here the CDR3 DNA reads TGCAGCGGAGGCAGAGAATACGAGCAGTACTTC.

CDR3 sequence reads: CASSQGLASHNEQFF. In DNA form, the CDR3 reads TGTGCCAGCAGCCAGGGACTAGCGAGCCACAATGAGCAGTTCTTC. The chain couples TRBV3-1 (or the pseudogene TRBV3-2) to TRBJ2-1; TRBD2 agrees at 10 bases. The V gene end was trimmed by 3 bases and the J gene end by 5 bases; junction bases not matched to a gene: 4. There are 15 residues in the CDR3. Germline V gene sequence: CDR1 LGHDT, CDR2 YNNKEL (reference sequence).

This chain connects TRBV10-3 to TRBJ1-1; D unclear. V lost 3 bases and J 6 bases, leaving 14 bases between the germline ends. The CDR3 has 14 amino acids. Germline V gene lookup returns CDR1 ENHRY and CDR2 SYGVKD. CDR3 protein: CAISDLPGISEAFF. CDR3 in DNA: TGTGCCATCAGTGATTTACCGGGAATCTCTGAAGCTTTCTTT.

This chain uses TRBV30 with TRBJ1-6; perhaps TRBD1 as D (6 bases). This CDR3 comprises 12 residues. Trimming took 5 bases from V and 10 from J, leaving 12 bases between them. Germline V gene lookup returns CDR1 GTSNPN and CDR2 SVGIG (reference sequence). DNA for the CDR3: TGTGCCTGGCAGGGTGGGGGCTCACCCCTCCACTTT. Protein product: CAWQGGGSPLHF.

This clone was seen once. This chain joins TRBV28 and TRBJ1-2; TRBD1 is a possible D gene (5 bases). Between the trimmed V and J ends, which lost 3 bases and 4 bases, there was a span of 15 bases. There are 15 residues in the CDR3. The germline CDR1 and CDR2 sequences are MDHEN and SYDVKM. The CDR3 nucleotides read TGTGCCAGCAGTTTCGCTCCAGGGTATACCTATGGCTACACCTTC. This codes for CASSFAPGYTYGYTF.

This clone occurred once. The chain employs TRBV28 and TRBJ2-7; tentative D call: TRBD2 (5 bases). This CDR3 has 12 residues. V lost 6 bases to trimming and J lost 12 bases, with 18 bases between them. Germline V gene data show CDR1 as MDHEN and CDR2 as SYDVKM. In DNA form, the CDR3 reads TGTGCCAGCAGCCTCAGGTTAGGGAGTCCGTACGTC. Its translation: CASSLRLGSPYV.

The chain has TRBV28 and TRBJ2-7, with D possibly matching TRBD2 (5 bases). Germline CDR1 is MDHEN and CDR2 is SYDVKM. Trimming cost V 5 bases and J 3 bases, with 14 bases left between them. The CDR3 is made up of 14 amino acids. CDR3 sequence (DNA): TGTGCCAGCAGTCGAGCGGCGGGCATCTACGAGCAGTACTTC. This gives the protein CASSRAAGIYEQYF.

The chain employs TRBV6-1 and TRBJ1-5, with unresolved D. V lost 1 base and J lost 3, with 13 bases in between. Germline assignment: CDR1 MNHNS and CDR2 SASEGT. This CDR3 is 16 amino acids long. CDR3 nucleotide sequence: TGTGCCAGCAGTGAAGGGGCCCTCACTCCCAATCAGCCCCAGCATTTT. It specifies CASSEGALTPNQPQHF.

This clone is a singleton in its sample. This chain connects TRBV5-4 to TRBJ2-1, with D perhaps matching TRBD1 (6 bases). The length of the CDR3 is 15 residues. The V end was cut by 4 bases, the J end by 9 bases, with 20 bases between. Germline loops: CDR1 SGHNT, CDR2 YYREEE (reference sequence). CDR3: CASSATRGIPAEQFF. CDR3 DNA: TGTGCCAGCAGCGCCACCAGGGGTATCCCAGCTGAGCAGTTCTTC.

The chain carries TRBV18 and TRBJ2-5; TRBD2 is a possible D gene (6 bases). The CDR3 runs 14 residues. V lost 4 bases, J lost 2 bases, and 11 bases lay in between. The germline CDR1 and CDR2 sequences are KGHSH and LQKENI. The CDR3 spells CASSLLGLQETQYF. CDR3 in DNA: TGTGCCAGCTCACTTCTAGGACTACAAGAGACCCAGTACTTC.

The V call is TRBV9, the J call TRBJ2-6; D may be TRBD2 (5 bases). The V end was cut by 0 bases, the J end by 6 bases, with 10 bases between. This CDR3 has 15 amino acids. The germline V gene has CDR1 SGDLS and CDR2 YYNGEE. CDR3 sequence: CASSVGGPVANVLTF. DNA for the CDR3: TGTGCCAGCAGCGTAGGCGGGCCGGTGGCCAACGTCCTGACTTTC.

The chain has TRBV19 and TRBJ1-2, with no clear D. Trimming removed 10 bases from V and 5 bases from J, with 11 bases in between. Germline lookup yields CDR1 LNHDA and CDR2 SQIVND (reference sequence). The length of the CDR3 is 11 residues. CDR3 coding DNA: TGTGCCATTCGGGGTCCTTATGGCTACACCTTC. Translated, it gives CAIRGPYGYTF.

The J gene is TRBJ1-6, the V gene TRBV19; TRBD1 agrees at 7 bases. The CDR3 sequence is 17 residues long. Trimming took 4 bases from V and 0 from J; bases not matched to a gene: 6. From germline, CDR1 is LNHDA and CDR2 SQIVND (reference sequence). CDR3 coding DNA: TGTGCCAGTAGTACTCACCGGGACAGCTCCTATAATTCACCCCTCCACTTT. Translation: CASSTHRDSSYNSPLHF.

V gene TRBV9 combines with J gene TRBJ1-2; D is possibly TRBD1 (5 bases). Germline CDR1 SGDLS, CDR2 YYNGEE. The CDR3 is 12 residues long. Trimming removed 3 bases from V and 2 bases from J, with 5 bases in between. The CDR3 reads CASSGTNYGYTF. The CDR3 DNA reads as TGTGCCAGCAGCGGGACAAACTATGGCTACACCTTC.

The V and J genes are TRBV30 and TRBJ1-5, with TRBD1 identical over 8 bases. The trim removed 2 bases at V and 7 bases at J, leaving 4 bases unmatched. The length of the CDR3 is 13 residues. Germline V CDR1 and CDR2: GTSNPN, SVGIG (reference sequence). This chain's CDR3 is CAWSKDREQPQHF. As DNA, the CDR3 is TGTGCCTGGAGTAAGGACAGGGAACAGCCCCAGCATTTT. Complete variable domain (other parts from reference TRBV30 and TRBJ1-5): SQTIHQWPATLVQPVGSPLSLECTVEGTSNPNLYWYRQAAGRGLQLLFYSVGIGQISSEVPQNLSASRPQDRQFILSSKKLLLSDSGFYLCAWSKDREQPQHFGDGTRLSIL.

This rearrangement joins TRBV11-1 to TRBJ1-1; D is uncertain. The CDR3 extends over 15 amino acids. CDR1 is SGHAT, CDR2 FQDESV, per germline (reference sequence). The V end lost 3 bases, the J end lost 5 bases, and 16 bases lay between the germline ends. The CDR3, as DNA: TGTGCCAGCAGCTTTAATAGGGAGGGCGGGACTGAAGCTTTCTTT. It codes for CASSFNREGGTEAFF.

This sequence joins TRBV7-2 and TRBJ1-4, with 8 bases identical to TRBD1. V was pared by 5 bases and J by 7 bases, with 12 bases of the junction left unmatched. This CDR3 contains 16 residues. Germline assignment: CDR1 SGHTA and CDR2 FQGNSA. CDR3 loop: CASSQTAGQGREKLFF. The CDR3 DNA sequence: TGTGCCAGCAGCCAAACGGCTGGACAGGGTCGTGAAAAACTGTTTTTT.